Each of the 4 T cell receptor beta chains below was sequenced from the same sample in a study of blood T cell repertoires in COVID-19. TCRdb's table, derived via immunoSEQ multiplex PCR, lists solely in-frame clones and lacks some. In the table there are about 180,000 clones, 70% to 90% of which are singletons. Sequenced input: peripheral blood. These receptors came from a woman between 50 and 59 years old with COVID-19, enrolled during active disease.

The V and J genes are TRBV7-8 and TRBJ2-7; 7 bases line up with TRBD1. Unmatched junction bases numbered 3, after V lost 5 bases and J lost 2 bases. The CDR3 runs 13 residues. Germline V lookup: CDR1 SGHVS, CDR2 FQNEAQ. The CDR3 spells CASSVDRAYEQYF. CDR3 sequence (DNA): TGTGCCAGCAGCGTAGACAGGGCCTACGAGCAGTACTTC.

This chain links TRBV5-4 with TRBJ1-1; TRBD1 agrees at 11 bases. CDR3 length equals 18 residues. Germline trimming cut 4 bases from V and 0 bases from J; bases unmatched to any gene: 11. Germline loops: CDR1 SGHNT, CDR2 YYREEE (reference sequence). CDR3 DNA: TGTGCCAGCAGCGACAAGGGACAGGGGGGGAACTTGAACACTGAAGCTTTCTTT. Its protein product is CASSDKGQGGNLNTEAFF. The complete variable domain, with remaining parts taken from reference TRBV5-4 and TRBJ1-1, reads ETGVTQSPTHLIKTRGQQVTLRCSSQSGHNTVSWYQQALGQGPQFIFQYYREEENGRGNFPPRFSGLQFPNYSSELNVNALELDDSALYLCASSDKGQGGNLNTEAFFGQGTRLTVV.

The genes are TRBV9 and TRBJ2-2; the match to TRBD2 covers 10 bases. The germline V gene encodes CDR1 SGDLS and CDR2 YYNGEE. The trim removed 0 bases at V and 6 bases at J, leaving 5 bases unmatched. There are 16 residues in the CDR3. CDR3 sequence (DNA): TGTGCCAGCAGCGTAGCGTCTAGCGGGAGTTCCGGGGAGCTGTTTTTT. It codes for CASSVASSGSSGELFF.

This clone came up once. Written as DNA, the CDR3 is TGTGCCAGCAGTCCTGCGGGGGGGGGAGAAAACATTCAGTACTTC. Residues: CASSPAGGGENIQYF. This chain joins TRBV28 and TRBJ2-4; 9 nucleotides line up with TRBD2. Trimming removed 5 bases from V and 5 bases from J; junction bases left unmatched: 7. The CDR3 loop spans 15 amino acids. Germline V gives CDR1 MDHEN, CDR2 SYDVKM.